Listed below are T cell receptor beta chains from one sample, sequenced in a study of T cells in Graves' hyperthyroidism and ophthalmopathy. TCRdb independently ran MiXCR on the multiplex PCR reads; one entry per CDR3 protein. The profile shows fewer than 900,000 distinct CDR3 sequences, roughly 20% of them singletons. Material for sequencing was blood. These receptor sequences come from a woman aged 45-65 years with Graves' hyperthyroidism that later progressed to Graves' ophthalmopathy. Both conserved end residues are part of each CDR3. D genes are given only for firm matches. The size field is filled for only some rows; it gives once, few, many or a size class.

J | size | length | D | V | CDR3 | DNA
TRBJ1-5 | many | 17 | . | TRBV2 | CASSAGMWQGGNQPQHF | TGTGCCAGCAGTGCTGGAATGTGGCAGGGAGGCAATCAGCCCCAGCATTTT
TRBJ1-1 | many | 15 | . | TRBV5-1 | CASSRPGGENTEAFF | TGCGCCAGCAGCCGCCCTGGGGGAGAGAACACTGAAGCTTTCTTT
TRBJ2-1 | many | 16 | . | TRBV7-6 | CASSFRARDFYNEQFF | TGTGCCAGCAGCTTCAGGGCCCGAGACTTTTACAATGAGCAGTTCTTC
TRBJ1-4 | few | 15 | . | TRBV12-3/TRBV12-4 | CASSSSGTTEGKLFF | TGTGCCAGCAGTTCCAGCGGGACAACGGAAGGAAAACTGTTTTTT
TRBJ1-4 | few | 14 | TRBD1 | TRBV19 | CASRLTGGAEKLFF | TGTGCCAGTAGGCTCACAGGGGGAGCTGAAAAACTGTTTTTT
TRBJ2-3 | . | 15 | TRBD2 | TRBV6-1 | CASSPLAGGQDTQYF | TGTGCCAGCAGCCCACTAGCGGGGGGGCAAGATACGCAGTATTTT
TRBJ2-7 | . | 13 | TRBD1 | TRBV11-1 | CASRLGTAYEQYF | TGTGCCAGCAGGCTTGGGACAGCCTACGAGCAGTACTTC
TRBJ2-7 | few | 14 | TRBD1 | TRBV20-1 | CSAKKPTGVGEQYF | TGCAGTGCTAAGAAACCAACAGGGGTTGGGGAGCAGTACTTC
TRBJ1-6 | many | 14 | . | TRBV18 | CASSPAGTNSPLHF | TGTGCCAGCTCACCAGCGGGTACTAATTCACCCCTCCACTTT
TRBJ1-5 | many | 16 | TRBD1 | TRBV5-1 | CASSPGQGNNNQPQHF | TGCGCCAGCAGCCCGGGACAGGGGAATAACAATCAGCCCCAGCATTTT
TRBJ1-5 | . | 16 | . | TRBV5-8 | CAGSLAAGRRNQPQHF | TGTGCCGGCAGCTTGGCGGCGGGTCGGCGCAATCAGCCCCAGCATTTT
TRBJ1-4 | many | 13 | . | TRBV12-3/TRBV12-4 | CASSFLTNEKLFF | TGTGCCAGCAGTTTCCTTACTAATGAAAAACTGTTTTTT
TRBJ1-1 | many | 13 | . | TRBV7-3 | CASSLSEGTEAFF | TGTGCCAGCAGCTTATCGGAGGGAACTGAAGCTTTCTTT
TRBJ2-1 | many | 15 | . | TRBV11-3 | CASSLDLRDYNEQFF | TGTGCCAGCAGCTTAGATCTTCGGGACTACAATGAGCAGTTCTTC
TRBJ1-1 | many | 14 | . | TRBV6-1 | CASKGGRTNTEAFF | TGTGCCAGCAAAGGTGGGCGGACGAACACTGAAGCTTTCTTT
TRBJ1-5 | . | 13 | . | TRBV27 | CASSYRVPQPQHF | TGTGCCAGCAGTTACAGAGTCCCTCAGCCCCAGCATTTT
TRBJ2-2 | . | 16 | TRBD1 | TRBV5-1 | CASRVGRQGPTGELFF | TGCGCCAGCAGAGTGGGGCGACAGGGTCCCACCGGGGAGCTGTTTTTT
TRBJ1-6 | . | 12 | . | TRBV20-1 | CSARGENSPLHF | TGCAGTGCTAGGGGCGAAAATTCACCCCTCCACTTT
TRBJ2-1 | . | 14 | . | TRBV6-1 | CASSARTGRNEQFF | TGTGCCAGCAGTGCCCGGACTGGACGGAATGAGCAGTTCTTC
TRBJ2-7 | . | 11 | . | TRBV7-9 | CAEQMAYEQYF | TGTGCCGAACAGATGGCCTACGAGCAGTACTTC
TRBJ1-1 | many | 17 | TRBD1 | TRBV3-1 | CASTQSYLRTGSIVAFF | TGTGCCAGCACCCAATCGTACTTGAGGACAGGGTCCATTGTGGCTTTCTTT
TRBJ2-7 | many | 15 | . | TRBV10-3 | CAISDRTGTTYEQYF | TGTGCCATCAGTGATCGGACAGGGACTACCTACGAGCAGTACTTC
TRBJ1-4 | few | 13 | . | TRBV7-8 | CASSLGALEKLFF | TGTGCCAGCAGCTTAGGGGCACTTGAAAAACTGTTTTTT
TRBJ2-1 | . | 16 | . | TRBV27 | CASSSQRVLSYNEQFF | TGTGCCAGCAGTTCCCAGCGGGTTCTCTCCTACAATGAGCAGTTCTTC
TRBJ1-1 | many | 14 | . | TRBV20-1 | CSARGANRVPEAFF | TGCAGTGCTAGAGGCGCCAACAGGGTCCCCGAAGCTTTCTTT
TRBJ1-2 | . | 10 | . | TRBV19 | CATRENGYTF | TGTGCCACTAGAGAAAATGGCTACACCTTC
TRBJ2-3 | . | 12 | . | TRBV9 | CASSPSMGTQYF | TGTGCCAGCAGCCCCAGCATGGGTACGCAGTATTTT
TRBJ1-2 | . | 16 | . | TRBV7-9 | CASSLASPAGVYGYTF | TGTGCCAGCAGCTTAGCCTCCCCAGCAGGGGTTTATGGCTACACCTTC
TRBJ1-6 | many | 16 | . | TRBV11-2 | CASTLQGGSYNSPLHF | TGTGCCAGCACCCTACAGGGCGGAAGTTATAATTCACCCCTCCACTTT
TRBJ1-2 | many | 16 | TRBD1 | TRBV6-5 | CASSLYLKGTDYGYTF | TGTGCCAGCAGTTTATACCTTAAAGGGACAGACTATGGCTACACCTTC
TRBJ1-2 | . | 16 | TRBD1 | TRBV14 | CASSPMGQATNYGYTF | TGTGCCAGCAGCCCCATGGGACAGGCGACTAACTATGGCTACACCTTC
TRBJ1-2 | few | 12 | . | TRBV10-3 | CAISDGGYGYTF | TGTGCCATCAGTGATGGGGGATATGGCTACACCTTC
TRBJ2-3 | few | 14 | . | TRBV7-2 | CASSRTLASDTQYF | TGTGCCAGCAGCCGTACCCTAGCATCAGATACGCAGTATTTT
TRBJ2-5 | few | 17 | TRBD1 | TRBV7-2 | CASSTSSPGQGEETQYF | TGTGCCAGCAGCACCTCATCGCCGGGACAGGGGGAGGAGACCCAGTACTTC
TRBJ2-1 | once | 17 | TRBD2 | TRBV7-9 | CASSRPLVSGEDNEQFF | TGTGCCAGCAGCCGTCCCCTTGTTAGCGGGGAAGACAATGAGCAGTTCTTC
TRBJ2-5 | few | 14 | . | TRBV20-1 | CSARVGGRRETQYF | TGCAGTGCTAGAGTTGGGGGACGTCGGGAGACCCAGTACTTC
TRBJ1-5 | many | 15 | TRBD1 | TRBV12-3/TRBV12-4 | CASSPGTGINQPQHF | TGTGCCAGCAGTCCCGGGACAGGGATTAATCAGCCCCAGCATTTT
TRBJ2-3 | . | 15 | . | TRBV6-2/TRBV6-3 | CASSYAGTSRDTQYF | TGTGCCAGCAGTTACGCGGGGACTTCTCGCGATACGCAGTATTTT
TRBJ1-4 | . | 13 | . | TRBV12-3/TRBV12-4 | CASSFGESGKLFF | TGTGCCAGCAGTTTTGGGGAATCCGGAAAACTGTTTTTT
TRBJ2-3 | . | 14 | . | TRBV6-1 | CASSGSASTDTQYF | TGTGCCAGCAGTGGATCAGCTAGCACAGATACGCAGTATTTT
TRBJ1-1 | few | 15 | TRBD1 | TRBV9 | CASSPLGQAAPEAFF | TGTGCCAGCAGCCCTTTAGGACAGGCGGCCCCCGAAGCTTTCTTT
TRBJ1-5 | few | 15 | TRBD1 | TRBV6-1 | CASSTADRVNQPQHF | TGTGCCAGCAGTACCGCGGACAGGGTGAATCAGCCCCAGCATTTT
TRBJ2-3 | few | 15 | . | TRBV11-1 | CASSLAGVGADTQYF | TGTGCCAGCAGCCTCGCAGGGGTGGGCGCAGATACGCAGTATTTT
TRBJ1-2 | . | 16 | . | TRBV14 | CASSQDTTALYGGYTF | TGTGCCAGCAGCCAAGATACGACAGCCCTCTATGGGGGCTACACCTTC
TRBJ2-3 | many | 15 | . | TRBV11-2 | CASSLDPGSTDTQYF | TGTGCCAGCAGCTTAGATCCGGGGAGCACAGATACGCAGTATTTT
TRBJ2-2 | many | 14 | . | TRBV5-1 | CASSLQVDTGELFF | TGCGCCAGCAGCTTACAGGTGGACACCGGGGAGCTGTTTTTT
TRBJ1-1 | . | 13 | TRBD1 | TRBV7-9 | CASSLFAGQDDFF | TGTGCCAGCAGCTTATTTGCCGGACAGGATGATTTCTTT
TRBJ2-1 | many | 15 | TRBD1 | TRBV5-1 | CASSTRQGGFNEQFF | TGCGCCAGCAGCACAAGACAGGGGGGTTTCAATGAGCAGTTCTTC
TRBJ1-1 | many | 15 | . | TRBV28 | CASSPPSGGRTEAFF | TGTGCCAGCAGTCCCCCCTCCGGCGGCCGCACAGAAGCTTTCTTT
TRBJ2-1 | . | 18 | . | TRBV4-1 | CASSQVLGQVDYYNEQFF | TGCGCCAGCAGCCAAGTTTTAGGGCAAGTAGACTACTACAATGAGCAGTTCTTC
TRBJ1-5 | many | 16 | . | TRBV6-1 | CASSDEPQGWNQPQHF | TGTGCCAGCAGTGACGAACCTCAGGGGTGGAATCAGCCCCAGCATTTT
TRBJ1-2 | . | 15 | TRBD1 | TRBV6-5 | CASSYSNRGNYGYTF | TGTGCCAGCAGTTACTCGAACAGGGGGAACTATGGCTACACCTTC
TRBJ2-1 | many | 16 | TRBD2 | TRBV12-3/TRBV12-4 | CASSLAPSGGIHEQFF | TGTGCCAGCAGTTTAGCGCCTAGCGGGGGAATACATGAGCAGTTCTTC
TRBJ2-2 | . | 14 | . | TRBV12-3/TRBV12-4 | CASSFGFSDGELFF | TGTGCCAGCAGTTTTGGGTTTTCCGACGGGGAGCTGTTTTTT
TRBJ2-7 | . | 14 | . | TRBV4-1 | CASSLGPGRYEQYF | TGCGCCAGCAGCCTCGGCCCAGGGAGGTACGAGCAGTACTTC